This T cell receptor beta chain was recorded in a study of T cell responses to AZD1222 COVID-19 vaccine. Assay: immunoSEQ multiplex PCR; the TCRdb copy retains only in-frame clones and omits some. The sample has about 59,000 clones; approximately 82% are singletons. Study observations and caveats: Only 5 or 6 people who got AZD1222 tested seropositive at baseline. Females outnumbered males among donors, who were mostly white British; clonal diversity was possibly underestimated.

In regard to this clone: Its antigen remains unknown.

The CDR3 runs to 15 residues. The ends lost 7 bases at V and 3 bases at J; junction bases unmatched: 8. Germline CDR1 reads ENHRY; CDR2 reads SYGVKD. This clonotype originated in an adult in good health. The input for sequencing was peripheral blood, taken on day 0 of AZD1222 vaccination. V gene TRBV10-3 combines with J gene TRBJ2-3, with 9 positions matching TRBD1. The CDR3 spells CAITPGQGGTDTQYF. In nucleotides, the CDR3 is TGTGCCATCACCCCGGGACAGGGTGGGACAGATACGCAGTATTTT.